This entry lists 32 T cell receptor beta chains sequenced from one sample in a study of CD8+ T cells in alopecia areata. In each case, RNA was isolated and then reverse transcribed into cDNA as the sequencing template. Only in-frame clones appear in the TCRdb table, and some are missing; sequencing was by immunoSEQ multiplex PCR. The sample holds 170,000 or so clones; around half are singletons and the top ten take less than 14%. Sample treatment: oral pan-JAK inhibitor, 5-10 mg twice daily. The sample was CD8+ T cells sorted from blood, taken at week 24, from a patient treated with tofacitinib. The receptors were gathered from a human donor with alopecia areata.

This clone has just one count. The chain combines TRBV30 with TRBJ1-6; 11 bases align to TRBD1. This CDR3 region has 14 residues. From germline, CDR1 is GTSNPN and CDR2 SVGIG (reference sequence). V lost 2 bases, J lost 10 bases, and 4 bases stayed unmatched. The CDR3: CAWSPGQGVSPLHF. CDR3 DNA sequence: TGTGCCTGGAGTCCGGGACAGGGGGTATCACCCCTCCACTTT.

A few counts support this clone. J is TRBJ1-1 and V is TRBV30; no definite D call. Germline V gives CDR1 GTSNPN, CDR2 SVGIG (reference sequence). The CDR3 has 11 amino acids. V shed 7 bases and J shed 5 bases, with 11 bases lying between them. The CDR3 here is CAFKVGTEAFF. The CDR3 DNA follows: TGTGCCTTTAAGGTTGGAACTGAAGCTTTCTTT.

The chain joins TRBV13 to TRBJ1-2; D perhaps matches TRBD1 (6 bases). The CDR3 sequence is 14 residues long. V gave up 2 bases and J gave up 2 bases, with 9 bases separating them. Germline-derived CDR1 and CDR2 are PRHDT and FYEKMQ (reference sequence). The CDR3 here is CASSLHRENYGYTF. The DNA of the CDR3 is TGTGCCAGCAGCTTACACAGGGAAAACTATGGCTACACCTTC. Full variable domain (remainder filled in from reference TRBV13 and TRBJ1-2): AAGVIQSPRHLIKEKRETATLKCYPIPRHDTVYWYQQGPGQDPQFLISFYEKMQSDKGSIPDRFSAQQFSDYHSELNMSSLELGDSALYFCASSLHRENYGYTFGSGTRLTVV.

CDR3 region: CASTEAGDSYEQYF. Here the CDR3 DNA reads TGTGCCAGCACCGAAGCGGGGGACTCCTACGAGCAGTACTTC. This chain uses TRBV9 with TRBJ2-7; 8 bases line up with TRBD2. The CDR3 extends over 14 amino acids. Per the germline V gene, CDR1 is SGDLS and CDR2 is YYNGEE. Losses at the gene ends were 6 bases for V and 0 bases for J; bases not matched to a gene: 5.

This clone was found a few times. The gene calls are TRBV7-9 and TRBJ2-3; D unclear. Trimming took 4 bases from V and 6 from J, leaving 5 bases between them. Germline V CDR1 and CDR2: SEHNR, FQNEAQ (reference sequence). This CDR3 is built from 11 residues. The CDR3 DNA follows: TGTGCCAGCAGCTCCGAGGATACGCAGTATTTT. It translates to CASSSEDTQYF.

CDR3 coding DNA: TGTGCCAGCAGCTTAGGTAGCACCCTATCTGGGGCCAACGTCCTGACTTTC. It translates to CASSLGSTLSGANVLTF. The V call is TRBV11-2, the J call TRBJ2-6; D is undetermined. CDR1 SGHAT and CDR2 FQNNGV come from the germline V gene. CDR3 length: 17 residues. V was clipped by 1 base and J by 1 base, with 11 bases between them. Full variable domain (remainder filled in from reference TRBV11-2 and TRBJ2-6): EAGVAQSPRYKIIEKRQSVAFWCNPISGHATLYWYQQILGQGPKLLIQFQNNGVVDDSQLPKDRFSAERLKGVDSTLKIQPAKLEDSAVYLCASSLGSTLSGANVLTFGAGSRLTVL.

This clone was detected a few times. The V and J genes are TRBV6-5 and TRBJ1-5; the match to TRBD1 covers 8 bases. The CDR3 runs to 15 residues. J lost 10 bases, V lost 2 bases, and 10 bases had no gene match. The germline V gene encodes CDR1 MNHEY and CDR2 SVGAGI. This CDR3 is CASSYGQGATSPQHF. In nucleotides, the CDR3 is TGTGCCAGCAGTTACGGGCAGGGGGCAACAAGCCCCCAGCATTTT.

The V and J genes are TRBV4-3 and TRBJ1-2; D is unclear. Germline CDR1 LGHNA, CDR2 YSLEER. The CDR3 has 16 amino acids. Trimming took 0 bases from V and 1 from J, leaving 12 bases between them. This CDR3 is CASSQDNSPSNYGYTF. CDR3 nucleotides: TGCGCCAGCAGCCAAGATAATTCCCCGAGTAACTATGGCTACACCTTC.

This clone was seen a handful of times. In DNA form, the CDR3 reads TGTGCCAGCTCCCCACGGGCTAGCGGGGGCACAGATACGCAGTATTTT. The encoded protein is CASSPRASGGTDTQYF. This chain links TRBV5-6 with TRBJ2-3; 9 bases line up with TRBD2. The CDR3 loop spans 16 amino acids. The germline V gene encodes CDR1 SGHDT and CDR2 YYEEEE. Unmatched junction bases numbered 10, after V lost 7 bases and J lost 1 base.

This clone came up once. The rearrangement links TRBV2 to TRBJ2-7, with 10 bases matching TRBD1. Germline trimming cut 9 bases from V and 7 bases from J; bases unmatched to any gene: 15. The CDR3 is 15 residues long. CDR1 is SNHLY and CDR2 is FYNNEI in the germline V gene. The CDR3 sequence: CARGNRDRGLSEQYF. The CDR3 nucleotides are TGTGCCAGGGGGAACCGGGACAGGGGTCTCTCTGAGCAGTACTTC.

There are a few counts of this clone. The chain carries TRBV11-2 and TRBJ2-7; D is perhaps TRBD1 or TRBD2 (5 bases each). V was trimmed by 5 bases and J by 3 bases, leaving 23 bases between them. Germline V lookup: CDR1 SGHAT, CDR2 FQNNGV. The CDR3 consists of 17 residues. The CDR3 protein is CASSLPRGGERYYEQYF. In nucleotides, the CDR3 is TGTGCCAGCAGCCTCCCCCGTGGGGGAGAAAGATACTACGAGCAGTACTTC.

The chain employs TRBV29-1 and TRBJ1-1, with D hard to call. Trimming took 4 bases from V and 6 from J, leaving 15 bases between them. The CDR3 is 13 residues long. Germline-derived CDR1 and CDR2 are SQVTM and ANQGSEA. The CDR3 here is CSVGEGGWAEAFF. For the CDR3, the DNA is TGCAGCGTTGGGGAAGGAGGGTGGGCTGAAGCTTTCTTT. Filled out from reference TRBV29-1 and TRBJ1-1, the complete variable domain reads SAVISQKPSRDICQRGTSLTIQCQVDSQVTMMFWYRQQPGQSLTLIATANQGSEATYESGFVIDKFPISRPNLTFSTLTVSNMSPEDSSIYLCSVGEGGWAEAFFGQGTRLTVV.

This clone appeared a few times. This chain connects TRBV11-2 to TRBJ2-1, with 12 bases lining up with TRBD2. This CDR3 contains 15 residues. Germline V gene lookup returns CDR1 SGHAT and CDR2 FQNNGV. Losses at the gene ends were 5 bases for V and 6 bases for J; bases not matched to a gene: 5. CDR3 region: CASSPTSGGSNEQFF. The CDR3 DNA sequence: TGTGCCAGCAGCCCCACTAGCGGGGGGTCCAATGAGCAGTTCTTC.

The rearrangement links TRBV7-9 to TRBJ1-2, with D uncertain. The CDR3 covers 11 residues. The V gene's germline CDR1 is SEHNR and CDR2 FQNEAQ (reference sequence). V was cut by 5 bases and J by 8 bases, with 9 bases left in between. This CDR3 reads CASSPQPGYTF. The CDR3 nucleotides are TGTGCCAGCAGCCCCCAACCCGGCTACACCTTC.

The rearrangement uses TRBV11-2 and TRBJ2-2, with D perhaps matching TRBD1 (7 bases). From germline, CDR1 is SGHAT and CDR2 FQNNGV. V was cut by 5 bases and J by 4 bases, with 14 bases left in between. CDR3 length: 15 residues. CDR3 loop: CASSIRGDSTGELFF. The CDR3 DNA sequence: TGTGCCAGCAGCATTCGCGGGGACAGCACCGGGGAGCTGTTTTTT.

The rearrangement joins TRBV29-1 to TRBJ2-7, with 9 nucleotides matching TRBD1. This CDR3 is 15 amino acids long. V gave up 2 bases and J gave up 3 bases; unmatched junction bases: 8. CDR1 is SQVTM, CDR2 ANQGSEA, per germline. CDR3 region: CSVEFLGQGNYEQYF. CDR3 bases: TGCAGCGTTGAATTCTTAGGACAGGGGAACTACGAGCAGTACTTC.

V gene TRBV25-1 combines with J gene TRBJ1-2, with D perhaps matching TRBD1 (5 bases). CDR1 and CDR2 from the germline V gene are MGHDK and SYGVNS. This CDR3 has 11 amino acids. V dropped 11 bases and J dropped 6 bases, with 13 bases sitting between them. Here the CDR3 reads CAVQGRDGYTF. The DNA of the CDR3 is TGTGCCGTTCAGGGTAGGGATGGCTACACCTTC.

This clone was found a few times. The chain combines TRBV30 with TRBJ1-4; TRBD1 is a possible D gene (5 bases). In germline, CDR1 is GTSNPN, CDR2 SVGIG (reference sequence). CDR3 length: 13 amino acids. V lost 7 bases, J lost 3 bases, and 12 bases lay in between. CDR3 bases: TGTGCCTCCCAGACAGCGTCTAATGAAAAACTGTTTTTT. Translation gives CASQTASNEKLFF.

This chain joins TRBV5-1 and TRBJ1-1; TRBD1 is a possible D gene (6 bases). The CDR3 runs to 12 residues. Germline V gene sequence: CDR1 SGHRS, CDR2 YFSETQ. Trimming left V 4 bases short and J 4 bases short, with 8 bases between. Here the CDR3 reads CASSGQTTEAFF. The CDR3 coding sequence is TGCGCCAGCAGCGGACAGACCACTGAAGCTTTCTTT.

The chain recombines TRBV5-6 with TRBJ1-2, with 7 bases fitting TRBD1. V lost 4 bases to trimming and J lost 2 bases; unmatched junction nucleotides: 2. Per germline, CDR1 SGHDT and CDR2 YYEEEE. The CDR3 sequence is 13 residues long. The chain's CDR3 is CASSPGQNYGYTF. In nucleotides, the CDR3 is TGTGCCAGCAGCCCGGGACAGAACTATGGCTACACCTTC.

This clone was detected a few times. The CDR3 here is CASSLLRPDTQYF. The CDR3 DNA reads TGTGCCAGCAGCTTATTGAGGCCAGATACGCAGTATTTT. This chain uses TRBV11-2 with TRBJ2-3; the D is unclear. The CDR3 runs 13 residues. Between the trimmed V and J ends, which lost 2 bases and 4 bases, there was a span of 7 bases. Germline V CDR1 and CDR2: SGHAT, FQNNGV.

This chain joins TRBV15 and TRBJ1-2; tentative D call: TRBD1 (6 bases). The CDR3 is made up of 15 amino acids. Trimming left V 0 bases short and J 8 bases short, with 16 bases between. CDR1 is LNHNV, CDR2 YYDKDF, per germline (reference sequence). The DNA of the CDR3 is TGTGCCACCAGCAGAGACGAAGACAGGACCTTAGGCTACACCTTC. Translated: CATSRDEDRTLGYTF.

This clone showed up just a few times. V usage is TRBV7-2 and J usage is TRBJ2-7; no firm D call. Deletions cut 4 bases from V and 3 bases from J, with 25 bases between. This CDR3 has 18 residues. Germline CDR1 is SGHTA and CDR2 is FQGNSA. CDR3 residues: CASSYLDVRDASDYEQYF. In nucleotides, the CDR3 is TGTGCCAGCAGCTATCTAGACGTACGAGACGCCAGTGACTACGAGCAGTACTTC.

The chain employs TRBV27 and TRBJ2-1; 7 bases are a match to TRBD1. From germline, CDR1 is MNHEY and CDR2 SMNVEV (reference sequence). The CDR3 has 11 amino acids. V dropped 8 bases and J dropped 9; count of bases not matched to a gene: 4. CDR3 region: CASQTGVEQFF. CDR3 bases: TGTGCCAGCCAAACAGGGGTTGAGCAGTTCTTC.

In its sample, this clone was seen a few times. The rearrangement uses TRBV19 and TRBJ2-5; D is undetermined. The germline V and J ends were trimmed by 6 bases and 3 bases, with 5 bases remaining between them. Germline CDR1 reads LNHDA; CDR2 reads SQIVND (reference sequence). The CDR3 has 11 amino acids. CDR3 in amino acids: CASRGEETQYF. Written as DNA, the CDR3 is TGTGCCAGTAGAGGAGAAGAGACCCAGTACTTC.

CDR3 DNA sequence: TGTGCCAGCAGCCCTCGCGTTACTAGCGGGGAATACAATGAGCAGTTCTTC. The encoded protein is CASSPRVTSGEYNEQFF. The genes are TRBV5-6 and TRBJ2-1, with 10 bases lining up with TRBD2. V dropped 4 bases and J dropped 4; count of bases not matched to a gene: 11. This CDR3 contains 17 residues. CDR1 and CDR2 from the germline V gene are SGHDT and YYEEEE. Full variable domain (missing parts from reference TRBV5-6 and TRBJ2-1): DAGVTQSPTHLIKTRGQQVTLRCSPKSGHDTVSWYQQALGQGPQFIFQYYEEEERQRGNFPDRFSGHQFPNYSSELNVNALLLGDSALYLCASSPRVTSGEYNEQFFGPGTRLTVL.

As concerns this clone: This same CDR3 is encoded by further DNA sequences in the sample. The V call is TRBV29-1, the J call TRBJ2-7; D gene ambiguous. The CDR3 is 11 residues long. CDR1 and CDR2 from the germline V gene are SQVTM and ANQGSEA. Trimming shortened V by 2 bases and J by 3 bases, and 5 bases separated the two germline ends. For the CDR3, the DNA is TGCAGCGTTGAATACAGCTACGAGCAGTACTTC. Translation gives CSVEYSYEQYF.

The chain couples TRBV29-1 to TRBJ2-7; D is unresolved. Germline values: CDR1 SQVTM, CDR2 ANQGSEA. The germline V and J ends were trimmed by 7 bases and 0 bases, with 13 bases remaining between them. The CDR3 length is 13 residues. This CDR3 is CSARIGVSYEQYF. In nucleotides, the CDR3 is TGCAGCGCCCGGATTGGAGTCTCCTACGAGCAGTACTTC.

J is TRBJ1-4 and V is TRBV29-1; D not resolved. The CDR3 spans 13 residues. Deletions cut 1 base from V and 8 bases from J, with 11 bases between. From germline, CDR1 is SQVTM and CDR2 ANQGSEA. The CDR3 spells CSVEAGIDEKLFF. CDR3 bases: TGCAGCGTTGAAGCTGGGATTGACGAAAAACTGTTTTTT.

This clone has just a few counts. This sequence joins TRBV5-6 and TRBJ2-7; TRBD2 might be the D (6 bases). The CDR3 loop spans 13 amino acids. Trimming removed 6 bases at V and 2 bases at J, with 12 bases between. Germline-derived CDR1 and CDR2 are SGHDT and YYEEEE. The CDR3 here is CASTPGATYEQYF. The CDR3, as DNA: TGTGCCAGCACCCCGGGAGCAACCTACGAGCAGTACTTC.

The chain employs TRBV30 and TRBJ2-1, with no clear D. This CDR3 region has 11 residues. Germline V gives CDR1 GTSNPN, CDR2 SVGIG (reference sequence). Trimming left V 2 bases short and J 6 bases short, with 5 bases between. The CDR3 here is CAWSSINEQFF. CDR3 nucleotides: TGTGCCTGGAGTTCAATCAATGAGCAGTTCTTC.

This rearrangement joins TRBV7-9 to TRBJ1-2; 8 bases align to TRBD1. CDR1 is SEHNR, CDR2 FQNEAQ, per germline (reference sequence). The V gene end was trimmed by 1 base and the J gene end by 2 bases; junction bases not matched to a gene: 9. The CDR3 consists of 17 residues. The CDR3 nucleotides read TGTGCCAGCAGCTTAGGGACAGGGTTTGTTTCGAACTATGGCTACACCTTC. This translates into CASSLGTGFVSNYGYTF.